This is a list of T cell receptor beta chains from one sample in a study of identical twins. TCRdb re-derived calls from the 5' RACE reads in MiXCR, one entry per CDR3 protein. The table shows roughly 200,000 distinct CDR3 sequences, with less than 20% occurring only once. This sample also appeared in a second study, on T cells expressing NK-cell markers.

Input material: CD8+ T cells sorted from blood. These receptors were taken from a woman aged 18-30 years in good health. Each CDR3 is given with its conserved first and last residue. D genes are given only for firm matches. Not every row has a clone size; where given, it reads once, few, many or a size class.

CDR3: CASSLKGPIQHEQFF
DNA: TGTGCCAGCAGTCTAAAGGGGCCCATCCAGCATGAGCAGTTCTTC
size: many
D: -
V: TRBV13
J: TRBJ2-1

CDR3: CASSVTTGGRTDTQYF
DNA: TGTGCCAGCAGTGTGACCACCGGGGGGAGAACAGATACGCAGTATTTT
size: -
D: TRBD2
V: TRBV9
J: TRBJ2-3

CDR3: CATSPHRDRAFYYGYTF
DNA: TGTGCCACCAGCCCTCACCGGGACAGGGCCTTTTACTATGGCTACACCTTC
size: -
D: TRBD1
V: TRBV15
J: TRBJ1-2

CDR3: CASSQGQRLKETQYF
DNA: TGTGCCAGCAGCCAAGGCCAGCGCTTAAAAGAGACCCAGTACTTC
size: -
D: -
V: TRBV3-1
J: TRBJ2-5

CDR3: CASSFSPYNEQFF
DNA: TGTGCCAGCAGTTTCAGCCCGTACAATGAGCAGTTCTTC
size: few
D: -
V: TRBV27
J: TRBJ2-1

CDR3: CSARFPQKNIQYF
DNA: TGCAGTGCTAGATTTCCGCAAAAAAACATTCAGTACTTC
size: -
D: -
V: TRBV20-1
J: TRBJ2-4

CDR3: CATSRDRGTDEKLFF
DNA: TGTGCCACCAGCAGAGACAGGGGAACTGATGAAAAACTGTTTTTT
size: few
D: -
V: TRBV15
J: TRBJ1-4

CDR3: CASSHELDYNEQFF
DNA: TGTGCCAGTAGCCACGAACTGGACTACAATGAGCAGTTCTTC
size: -
D: -
V: TRBV19
J: TRBJ2-1

CDR3: CASSPTTGEYEQYF
DNA: TGCGCCAGCAGCCCGACGACAGGGGAATACGAGCAGTACTTC
size: -
D: TRBD1
V: TRBV4-3
J: TRBJ2-7

CDR3: CASSLGRRDSHEQFF
DNA: TGTGCCAGCAGTTTAGGGAGGAGAGATTCACATGAGCAGTTCTTC
size: few
D: -
V: TRBV12-3/TRBV12-4
J: TRBJ2-1

CDR3: CASSDYRGQPEAFF
DNA: TGTGCCAGCAGTGACTACAGGGGGCAACCTGAAGCTTTCTTT
size: few
D: TRBD1
V: TRBV25-1
J: TRBJ1-1

CDR3: CASSTRDRAEETQYF
DNA: TGCGCCAGCAGCACCCGGGACAGGGCTGAAGAGACCCAGTACTTC
size: few
D: TRBD1
V: TRBV5-1
J: TRBJ2-5

CDR3: CASSYQPSDTQYF
DNA: TGCGCCAGCAGCTACCAACCTTCGGATACGCAGTATTTT
size: -
D: -
V: TRBV5-1
J: TRBJ2-3

CDR3: CASSPYDIQGYEQYF
DNA: TGTGCCAGCAGCCCTTACGATATCCAGGGCTACGAGCAGTACTTC
size: -
D: -
V: TRBV7-2
J: TRBJ2-7

CDR3: CASSLADGYSNYGYTF
DNA: TGTGCCAGCAGCTTAGCTGATGGGTACTCTAACTATGGCTACACCTTC
size: few
D: -
V: TRBV7-2
J: TRBJ1-2

CDR3: CATASSGEGETQYF
DNA: TGTGCCACCGCGTCTAGCGGGGAAGGAGAGACCCAGTACTTC
size: few
D: TRBD2
V: TRBV15
J: TRBJ2-5

CDR3: CASSHGFNVLTF
DNA: TGTGCCAGCAGCCACGGCTTTAACGTCCTGACTTTC
size: -
D: -
V: TRBV11-2
J: TRBJ2-6

CDR3: CATVSPSYNEQFF
DNA: TGTGCCACCGTCTCTCCCTCCTACAATGAGCAGTTCTTC
size: -
D: -
V: TRBV6-6
J: TRBJ2-1

CDR3: CASSFPASSYNEQFF
DNA: TGTGCCAGCAGTTTTCCAGCAAGCTCCTACAATGAGCAGTTCTTC
size: few
D: -
V: TRBV28
J: TRBJ2-1

CDR3: CSAGRHHYEQYF
DNA: TGCAGTGCAGGGCGACATCACTACGAGCAGTACTTC
size: -
D: -
V: TRBV20-1
J: TRBJ2-7

CDR3: CASRNPLGAEAFF
DNA: TGTGCCAGCAGAAATCCCCTTGGAGCTGAAGCTTTCTTT
size: many
D: -
V: TRBV3-1
J: TRBJ1-1

CDR3: CASSQSRRGHTEAFF
DNA: TGTGCCAGTTCCCAATCCCGACGGGGGCACACTGAAGCTTTCTTT
size: -
D: -
V: TRBV12-3/TRBV12-4
J: TRBJ1-1

CDR3: CATVGASYNEQFF
DNA: TGTGCCACGGTGGGGGCATCCTACAATGAGCAGTTCTTC
size: -
D: -
V: TRBV11-2
J: TRBJ2-1

CDR3: CASSDGSLTDTQYF
DNA: TGCGCCAGCAGTGACGGAAGCCTCACAGATACGCAGTATTTT
size: -
D: -
V: TRBV10-1
J: TRBJ2-3

CDR3: CASGTSGRVQFF
DNA: TGTGCCAGCGGGACTAGCGGGAGGGTGCAGTTCTTC
size: -
D: TRBD2
V: TRBV27
J: TRBJ2-1

CDR3: CASSPPSGSGELFF
DNA: TGTGCCAGCAGCCCTCCGTCGGGGTCCGGGGAGCTGTTTTTT
size: many
D: -
V: TRBV9
J: TRBJ2-2

CDR3: CASSSTGGGLYEQYF
DNA: TGTGCCAGCAGTAGCACAGGGGGTGGGCTATACGAGCAGTACTTC
size: -
D: TRBD1
V: TRBV6-1
J: TRBJ2-7

CDR3: CASSEVGGTMYSEQFF
DNA: TGTGCCAGCAGTGAAGTTGGGGGCACAATGTATAGTGAGCAGTTCTTC
size: few
D: -
V: TRBV6-1
J: TRBJ2-1

CDR3: CASSFGLFPTYEQYF
DNA: TGTGCCAGCAGTTTTGGACTTTTCCCGACCTACGAGCAGTACTTC
size: few
D: -
V: TRBV12-3/TRBV12-4
J: TRBJ2-7

CDR3: CASSLARRVSTGELFF
DNA: TGTGCCAGCAGCCTAGCCCGCCGGGTGAGCACCGGGGAGCTGTTTTTT
size: few
D: -
V: TRBV27
J: TRBJ2-2

CDR3: CAISESVSGRTLPYEQYF
DNA: TGTGCCATCAGTGAGTCGGTTTCAGGAAGAACCCTACCCTACGAGCAGTACTTC
size: few
D: -
V: TRBV10-3
J: TRBJ2-7

CDR3: CAISAGASSTDNEQFF
DNA: TGTGCCATCAGTGCCGGGGCCTCATCTACCGACAATGAGCAGTTCTTC
size: few
D: -
V: TRBV10-3
J: TRBJ2-1

CDR3: CAWMRLEVNLPFGYTF
DNA: TGTGCCTGGATGAGGCTAGAGGTGAACCTCCCCTTCGGCTACACCTTC
size: -
D: -
V: TRBV30
J: TRBJ1-2

CDR3: CAGGQSPYEQYF
DNA: TGTGCCGGGGGACAGTCCCCCTACGAGCAGTACTTC
size: -
D: TRBD1
V: TRBV30
J: TRBJ2-7

CDR3: CASSWVGSSYEQYF
DNA: TGTGCCAGCAGTTGGGTGGGGAGCTCCTACGAGCAGTACTTC
size: -
D: -
V: TRBV27
J: TRBJ2-7

CDR3: CASSLATGYTF
DNA: TGTGCCAGCAGTTTAGCGACTGGCTACACCTTC
size: -
D: -
V: TRBV12-3/TRBV12-4
J: TRBJ1-2

CDR3: CASSQRGADGELFF
DNA: TGCGCCAGCAGCCAGCGGGGGGCGGACGGGGAGCTGTTTTTT
size: few
D: TRBD2
V: TRBV4-1
J: TRBJ2-2

CDR3: CSAWTGNTEAFF
DNA: TGCAGTGCTTGGACAGGGAACACTGAAGCTTTCTTT
size: few
D: TRBD1
V: TRBV20-1
J: TRBJ1-1

CDR3: CATSTTVGHEQYF
DNA: TGTGCCACCAGTACTACAGTTGGGCACGAGCAGTACTTC
size: few
D: -
V: TRBV7-8
J: TRBJ2-7

CDR3: CASTEGVAGLNEQFF
DNA: TGTGCCAGCACCGAGGGGGTAGCGGGACTCAATGAGCAGTTCTTC
size: -
D: TRBD2
V: TRBV7-9
J: TRBJ2-1

CDR3: CASSLISVGVRHQETQYF
DNA: TGTGCCAGCAGCTTAATTTCGGTAGGGGTTCGGCACCAAGAGACCCAGTACTTC
size: -
D: -
V: TRBV11-1
J: TRBJ2-5

CDR3: CASSLDSSGANVLTF
DNA: TGTGCCAGCAGCCTTGACAGCTCTGGGGCCAACGTCCTGACTTTC
size: few
D: -
V: TRBV5-5
J: TRBJ2-6

CDR3: CASSQARGGTGELFF
DNA: TGTGCCAGCAGCCAAGCCCGGGGCGGCACCGGGGAGCTGTTTTTT
size: few
D: -
V: TRBV14
J: TRBJ2-2

CDR3: CSARDLAQGNTEAFF
DNA: TGCAGTGCTAGAGATTTGGCACAGGGGAACACTGAAGCTTTCTTT
size: -
D: -
V: TRBV20-1
J: TRBJ1-1

CDR3: CSVEFPQGGKANYGYTF
DNA: TGCAGCGTTGAATTCCCTCAGGGAGGGAAAGCTAACTATGGCTACACCTTC
size: -
D: -
V: TRBV29-1
J: TRBJ1-2

CDR3: CASSPPVGEADTQYF
DNA: TGTGCCAGCAGTCCCCCTGTTGGGGAGGCAGATACGCAGTATTTT
size: -
D: -
V: TRBV27
J: TRBJ2-3

CDR3: CASSFIEGTEAFF
DNA: TGTGCCAGCAGCTTTATCGAGGGGACTGAAGCTTTCTTT
size: -
D: -
V: TRBV11-3
J: TRBJ1-1

CDR3: CASSIGTYTEAFF
DNA: TGTGCCAGTAGTATAGGGACATACACTGAAGCTTTCTTT
size: -
D: -
V: TRBV19
J: TRBJ1-1

CDR3: CAISGAGTEAFF
DNA: TGTGCCATTTCGGGGGCAGGAACTGAAGCTTTCTTT
size: many
D: -
V: TRBV10-3
J: TRBJ1-1

CDR3: CASSLFGTGDNEQYF
DNA: TGTGCCAGCAGCTTGTTCGGGACCGGGGACAACGAGCAGTACTTC
size: -
D: -
V: TRBV5-4
J: TRBJ2-7

CDR3: CASSSGGAITGRTDTQYF
DNA: TGTGCCAGCAGCTCCGGGGGGGCCATAACGGGAAGGACAGATACGCAGTATTTT
size: few
D: TRBD2
V: TRBV7-6
J: TRBJ2-3

CDR3: CASKPSTGTSYEQYF
DNA: TGTGCCAGCAAGCCGTCTACCGGGACTAGCTACGAGCAGTACTTC
size: few
D: TRBD2
V: TRBV13
J: TRBJ2-7

CDR3: CASRLSGIETQYF
DNA: TGCGCCAGCAGACTCAGCGGGATTGAGACCCAGTACTTC
size: many
D: TRBD2
V: TRBV5-1
J: TRBJ2-5